This T cell receptor (beta chain) was obtained from a study of blood T cell repertoires in COVID-19. Study context: Specimens from acute and convalescent COVID-19 originated in the United States, Italy and Spain.

The V gene's germline CDR1 is LGHDT and CDR2 YNNKEL (reference sequence). The CDR3 length is 14 residues. V dropped 1 base and J dropped 6; count of bases not matched to a gene: 1. Assay: immunoSEQ multiplex PCR; the TCRdb copy retains only in-frame clones and omits some. The sample has 81,000 or so clones; over 75% are singletons. Sequencing was carried out using peripheral blood. This sequence originates from a human donor in a cohort sampled during active COVID-19. The rearrangement uses TRBV3-1 (or the pseudogene TRBV3-2) and TRBJ2-2, with 8 bases matching TRBD1. CDR3 bases: TGTGCCAGCAGCCAAGCACAGGGGGCCGGGGAGCTGTTTTTT. This codes for CASSQAQGAGELFF.